This TCR beta chain was sequenced in a study of T-cell reconstitution after alpha-beta-depleted transplantation in children (dated by TCRdb to 2016 to 2017). Concerning the study at large: Using TCR repertoire profiling, the study quantitatively followed how T-cell immune reconstitution unfolded in children after TCRalphabeta/CD19-depleted allogeneic hematopoietic cell transplantation.

Receptors were amplified or captured by PCR. The run used an Illumina HiSeq 2500. TCR libraries were prepared with molecular barcoding, using unique molecular identifiers to normalize TCRbeta repertoire quantification. TCRdb handled the public reads itself, with Q25 trimming in fastp and clone calling in MiXCR, and kept productive beta chains. Here each entry gathers all rows of one CDR3 protein and keeps the most common genes and DNA. For this sample the table gives 190,000 or so distinct CDR3 sequences, of which less than 8% were detected only once. 3% of the sample is taken by the ten largest. This clonotype came up many times. There is no known antigen for this receptor. One base away there is no much larger clone; base qualities are not given. The starting material was PBMCs from the stem cell graft donor, obtained from the stem cell graft. The clonotype comes from a human donor who donated a stem cell graft to a child with Wiskott-Aldrich syndrome.

The CDR3 protein is CSARVSGLAVMQETQYF. The nucleotide sequence reads as follows: TGCAGTGCTAGAGTGTCGGGACTAGCGGTAATGCAAGAGACCCAGTACTTC. The rearranged chain carries TRBV20-1 and TRBJ2-5, with 11 bases aligning to TRBD2. For this chain, trimming is 1 base at the V end and 2 bases at the J end, and the number of junction bases without a gene match is 9. The germline V gene (reference sequence) provides CDR1 DFQATT and CDR2 SNEGSKA. The CDR3, from cysteine to phenylalanine, totals 17 residues. The CDR3 DNA has 51 bases and is translated from base 1.